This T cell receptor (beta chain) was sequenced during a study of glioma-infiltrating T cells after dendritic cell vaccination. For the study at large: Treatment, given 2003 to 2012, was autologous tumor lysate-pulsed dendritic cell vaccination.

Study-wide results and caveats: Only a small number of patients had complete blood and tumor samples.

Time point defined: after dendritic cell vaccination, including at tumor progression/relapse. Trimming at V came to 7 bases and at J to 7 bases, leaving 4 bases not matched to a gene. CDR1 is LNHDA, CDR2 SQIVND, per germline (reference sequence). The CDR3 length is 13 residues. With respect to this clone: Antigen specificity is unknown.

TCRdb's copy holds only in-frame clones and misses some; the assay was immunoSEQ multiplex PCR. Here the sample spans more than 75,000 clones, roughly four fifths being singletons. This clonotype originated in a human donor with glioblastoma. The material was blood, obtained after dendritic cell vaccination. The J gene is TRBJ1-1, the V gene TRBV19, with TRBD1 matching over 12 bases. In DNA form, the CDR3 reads TGTGCCAGTAAGGGACAGGGGGCGTTTGAAGCTTTCTTT. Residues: CASKGQGAFEAFF.